Each of the 27 T cell receptor beta chains below was sequenced from the same sample in a study of cytomegalovirus exposure and HLA in healthy donors. Vbeta (60) and Jbeta (13) primers were used in the PCR. Sequencing used immunoSEQ multiplex PCR; TCRdb keeps in-frame clones, though not all of them. The sample has about 160,000 clones, around three quarters seen once. The specimen sequenced was PBMCs. All receptors come from a middle-aged man in good health and CMV-seropositive.

The chain couples TRBV13 to TRBJ2-2; TRBD2 matches at 7 bases. V shed 5 bases, J shed 5 bases, and the junction held 11 bases outside the gene matches. CDR3 size: 16 residues. The germline CDR1 and CDR2 sequences are PRHDT and FYEKMQ (reference sequence). CDR3 DNA sequence: TGTGCCAGCAGCCCAAAGGGCAGGCGGGGGACCGGGGAGCTGTTTTTT. Residues: CASSPKGRRGTGELFF.

The chain combines TRBV2 with TRBJ1-6; 7 nucleotides match TRBD1. The CDR3 has 13 residues. V trimming: 11 bases; J trimming: 7 bases; junction bases outside the gene matches: 8. Germline assignment: CDR1 SNHLY and CDR2 FYNNEI. As DNA, the CDR3 is TGTGCCGGGCGGGCAGGGGGAAATTCACCCCTCCACTTT. Its translation is CAGRAGGNSPLHF.

The CDR3 nucleotides read TGCGCCAGCAGCTGGGGAACAGGGTACGAGCAGTACTTC. Encoded protein: CASSWGTGYEQYF. The V gene is TRBV5-1, the J gene TRBJ2-7; perhaps TRBD1 as D (6 bases). The CDR3 covers 13 residues. Germline CDR1 is SGHRS and CDR2 is YFSETQ. V dropped 3 bases and J dropped 4 bases, with 11 bases sitting between them.

This clone was recorded a few times. The chain is built from TRBV29-1 and TRBJ2-1; 14 positions match TRBD2. The ends lost 8 bases at V and 2 bases at J; junction bases unmatched: 2. This CDR3 has 14 residues. Germline V lookup: CDR1 SQVTM, CDR2 ANQGSEA. This chain's CDR3 is CSTGLAGAYNEQFF. The CDR3 coding sequence is TGCAGCACGGGACTAGCGGGGGCCTACAATGAGCAGTTCTTC.

The genes are TRBV29-1 and TRBJ1-1; no definite D call. Per the germline V gene, CDR1 is SQVTM and CDR2 is ANQGSEA. The CDR3 length is 13 residues. V was cut by 4 bases and J by 5 bases, with 14 bases left in between. The CDR3 loop is CSVVIGVQTEAFF. CDR3 nucleotides: TGCAGCGTTGTGATCGGGGTTCAAACTGAAGCTTTCTTT.

This clone was seen a handful of times. The rearrangement uses TRBV2 and TRBJ1-3; possibly TRBD1 for D (6 bases). The length of the CDR3 is 14 residues. Trimming left V 8 bases short and J 3 bases short, with 14 bases between. Germline assignment: CDR1 SNHLY and CDR2 FYNNEI. CDR3 sequence reads: CASRRGGSGNTIYF. In nucleotides, the CDR3 is TGTGCCAGCCGTAGGGGGGGCAGTGGAAACACCATATATTTT.

This clone showed up many times. This sequence joins TRBV5-6 and TRBJ2-7; 9 bases map to TRBD2. The CDR3 covers 14 residues. The V and J ends lost 4 bases and 4 bases, in that order; junction bases with no gene match: 6. Germline-derived CDR1 and CDR2 are SGHDT and YYEEEE. The CDR3 DNA is TGTGCCAGCAGCATTGGGACTAGCCGTTACGAGCAGTACTTC. Translated, it gives CASSIGTSRYEQYF.

The chain carries TRBV13 and TRBJ2-1, with 7 bases identical to TRBD1. The trim removed 5 bases at V and 0 bases at J, leaving 13 bases unmatched. The germline V gene has CDR1 PRHDT and CDR2 FYEKMQ (reference sequence). CDR3 length: 18 amino acids. CDR3 protein: CASSGRDRGVASYNEQFF. In DNA form, the CDR3 reads TGTGCCAGCAGCGGCCGGGACAGAGGAGTCGCCTCCTACAATGAGCAGTTCTTC.

This clone was observed a few times. The CDR3 is CASSPDSGQPQHF. The CDR3 DNA follows: TGTGCCAGCAGTCCTGACTCTGGTCAGCCCCAGCATTTT. The gene calls are TRBV11-1 and TRBJ1-5, with D unclear. There are 13 residues in the CDR3. With 6 bases removed from V and 6 bases from J, the gap between germline ends came to 12 bases. Germline values: CDR1 SGHAT, CDR2 FQDESV (reference sequence).

The V gene is TRBV6-5, the J gene TRBJ1-4, with 8 nucleotides matching TRBD1. The CDR3 spans 14 residues. The germline V gene has CDR1 MNHEY and CDR2 SVGAGI. Trimming removed 5 bases from V and 5 bases from J; junction bases left unmatched: 4. The CDR3 protein is CASSGGQVNEKLFF. The CDR3 nucleotides read TGTGCCAGCAGTGGGGGACAGGTGAATGAAAAACTGTTTTTT.

The chain joins TRBV19 to TRBJ1-1; the D gene is possibly TRBD1 (6 bases). Germline V CDR1 and CDR2: LNHDA, SQIVND (reference sequence). The CDR3 extends over 13 amino acids. Trimming left V 3 bases short and J 7 bases short, with 12 bases between. Written as DNA, the CDR3 is TGTGCCAGTAGTATGGGGGCAGGGAATGAAGCTTTCTTT. It encodes CASSMGAGNEAFF.

A few counts support this clone. The gene calls are TRBV11-3 and TRBJ2-1, with unresolved D. The CDR3 is 13 amino acids. V lost 1 base and J lost 6, with 7 bases in between. Germline lookup yields CDR1 SGHNT and CDR2 YENEEA. The CDR3 reads CASSLGRLNEQFF. CDR3 DNA: TGTGCCAGCAGCTTAGGGCGGCTCAATGAGCAGTTCTTC.

The chain couples TRBV6-5 to TRBJ1-4; D uncertain. There are 14 residues in the CDR3. Per germline, CDR1 MNHEY and CDR2 SVGAGI. Trimming removed 1 base from V and 6 bases from J, with 9 bases in between. The CDR3: CASSYFERDEKLFF. The CDR3 nucleotides are TGTGCCAGCAGTTACTTCGAACGGGATGAAAAACTGTTTTTT.

This chain uses TRBV19 with TRBJ1-5; D unresolved. CDR3 size: 19 residues. V lost 1 base and J lost 2, with 21 bases in between. Germline CDR1 reads LNHDA; CDR2 reads SQIVND (reference sequence). In DNA form, the CDR3 reads TGTGCCAGTAGTATAGCCCCACCGGGAAGCCCCAGAGGCAATCAGCCCCAGCATTTT. Translation gives CASSIAPPGSPRGNQPQHF.

V usage is TRBV11-2 and J usage is TRBJ1-2, with 8 bases aligning to TRBD1. Trimming at V came to 2 bases and at J to 4 bases, leaving 6 bases not matched to a gene. The germline gives CDR1 SGHAT, CDR2 FQNNGV. This CDR3 has 15 residues. The CDR3: CASSLSPGGSYGYTF. The CDR3 DNA is TGTGCCAGCAGCTTATCCCCAGGGGGCAGCTATGGCTACACCTTC.

The CDR3, as DNA: TGTGCCAGCAGCTCCCGAGGGACAGGGGTCTCGGGCTACACCTTC. It is translated as CASSSRGTGVSGYTF. The chain joins TRBV7-9 to TRBJ1-2; 10 nucleotides match TRBD1. The germline CDR1 and CDR2 sequences are SEHNR and FQNEAQ (reference sequence). Germline trimming cut 4 bases from V and 8 bases from J; bases unmatched to any gene: 10. The length of the CDR3 is 15 residues.

The genes are TRBV4-3 and TRBJ2-1; 8 bases match TRBD2. The ends lost 1 base at V and 4 bases at J; junction bases unmatched: 6. The germline V gene encodes CDR1 LGHNA and CDR2 YSLEER. This CDR3 region has 16 residues. CDR3 loop: CASSQGSGSTYNEQFF. The CDR3 region has the DNA TGCGCCAGCAGCCAAGGAAGCGGGAGCACTTACAATGAGCAGTTCTTC.

This chain links TRBV6-5 with TRBJ1-2; TRBD1 might be the D (6 bases). Trimming took 8 bases from V and 2 from J, leaving 9 bases between them. The CDR3 covers 12 residues. Germline V lookup: CDR1 MNHEY, CDR2 SVGAGI. CDR3 residues: CASAGGNYGYTF. Here the CDR3 DNA reads TGTGCCAGCGCGGGGGGCAACTATGGCTACACCTTC.

The chain joins TRBV19 to TRBJ2-7; 8 nucleotides align to TRBD1. From germline, CDR1 is LNHDA and CDR2 SQIVND (reference sequence). V shed 3 bases, J shed 4 bases, and the junction held 11 bases outside the gene matches. The CDR3 length is 16 residues. CDR3: CASSIRSGGYWYEQYF. CDR3 sequence (DNA): TGTGCCAGTAGTATTCGCTCAGGGGGCTACTGGTACGAGCAGTACTTC.

The chain employs TRBV10-3 and TRBJ1-1; D not resolved. V dropped 5 bases and J dropped 0 bases, with 10 bases sitting between them. The CDR3 contains 14 residues. Germline CDR1 is ENHRY and CDR2 is SYGVKD. The CDR3 sequence: CAISPREVNTEAFF. The CDR3 nucleotides read TGTGCCATCAGTCCGCGAGAGGTGAACACTGAAGCTTTCTTT.

The chain has TRBV5-4 and TRBJ2-3; 9 bases align to TRBD2. This CDR3 is built from 16 residues. Germline trimming cut 6 bases from V and 3 bases from J; bases unmatched to any gene: 11. CDR1 and CDR2 (germline): SGHNT, YYREEE (reference sequence). CDR3 region: CASTQQGLAVTDTQYF. The CDR3 DNA reads as TGTGCCAGCACCCAACAGGGACTAGCCGTGACAGATACGCAGTATTTT. Filled out from reference TRBV5-4 and TRBJ2-3, the complete variable domain reads ETGVTQSPTHLIKTRGQQVTLRCSSQSGHNTVSWYQQALGQGPQFIFQYYREEENGRGNFPPRFSGLQFPNYSSELNVNALELDDSALYLCASTQQGLAVTDTQYFGPGTRLTVL.

The chain combines TRBV7-3 with TRBJ2-3; 14 nucleotides match TRBD2. V shed 5 bases and J 0 bases; nucleotides not matched to a gene: 4. Per the germline V gene, CDR1 is SGHTA and CDR2 is FQGTGA. The CDR3 spans 17 residues. The CDR3 nucleotides are TGTGCCAGCAGCCCCGGACTAGCGGGGGGCAGCACAGATACGCAGTATTTT. This encodes CASSPGLAGGSTDTQYF.

This clone was observed a single time. This chain uses TRBV11-2 with TRBJ1-1, with a tentative D call TRBD1 (5 bases). V was shortened by 5 bases and J by 0 bases, with 13 bases between the two germline ends. The CDR3 extends over 15 amino acids. Germline values: CDR1 SGHAT, CDR2 FQNNGV. The CDR3 sequence is CASSLSGVMNTEAFF. For the CDR3, the DNA is TGTGCCAGCAGCCTTTCGGGGGTGATGAACACTGAAGCTTTCTTT. Together with reference TRBV11-2 and TRBJ1-1, the CDR3 gives the full variable domain: EAGVAQSPRYKIIEKRQSVAFWCNPISGHATLYWYQQILGQGPKLLIQFQNNGVVDDSQLPKDRFSAERLKGVDSTLKIQPAKLEDSAVYLCASSLSGVMNTEAFFGQGTRLTVV.

The chain combines TRBV13 with TRBJ1-3, with 7 positions matching TRBD1. This CDR3 comprises 17 residues. Germline CDR1 reads PRHDT; CDR2 reads FYEKMQ (reference sequence). After removal of 5 bases from V and 0 bases from J, the junction contained 10 bases not matched to a gene. This CDR3 is CASSPYRDRVSGNTIYF. CDR3 coding DNA: TGTGCCAGCAGCCCTTATCGGGACAGAGTCTCTGGAAACACCATATATTTT.

The chain employs TRBV27 and TRBJ1-2; possibly TRBD1 for D (5 bases). Germline CDR1 MNHEY, CDR2 SMNVEV (reference sequence). CDR3 length: 13 amino acids. V lost 6 bases and J lost 8, with 16 bases in between. This CDR3 is CASRPFGRGGYTF. CDR3 bases: TGTGCCAGCAGACCCTTTGGGAGGGGCGGCTACACCTTC.

DNA for the CDR3: TGTGCCAGCAGCCAAGATCTCAGCCCTCGGGGTCAGTACTTC. Translation gives CASSQDLSPRGQYF. The chain combines TRBV4-2 with TRBJ2-4, with a weak D call TRBD2 (5 bases). V was clipped by 0 bases and J by 12 bases, with 15 bases between them. CDR3 size: 14 residues. The germline gives CDR1 LGHNA, CDR2 YNFKEQ.

This chain links TRBV5-5 with TRBJ1-2; 7 nucleotides line up with TRBD1. Germline V lookup: CDR1 SGHKS, CDR2 YYEKEE (reference sequence). CDR3 size: 18 residues. V was clipped by 0 bases and J by 3 bases; unmatched bases: 14. DNA of the CDR3: TGTGCCAGCAGCTTGGCGTGGAACAGGGGCGCCAATCACTATGGCTACACCTTC. This translates into CASSLAWNRGANHYGYTF. Complete variable domain (other parts from reference TRBV5-5 and TRBJ1-2): DAGVTQSPTHLIKTRGQQVTLRCSPISGHKSVSWYQQVLGQGPQFIFQYYEKEERGRGNFPDRFSARQFPNYSSELNVNALLLGDSALYLCASSLAWNRGANHYGYTFGSGTRLTVV.